What follows describes a single TCR beta chain. Its antigen is still unknown. These data belong to a study of cytotoxic CD8 clonotypes in ibrutinib-treated CLL. On the study more broadly: Sequenced samples delivered averages of roughly 250,000 productive templates and around 90,000 productive rearrangements.

The assay was immunoSEQ multiplex PCR, and TCRdb's table has in-frame clones only and misses some. The top ten clones hold about 7.6% of a sample with about 140,000 clones, around 81% of them seen once. General study points: Before falling back toward baseline at progression, clonality had risen at the time of ibrutinib response.

V dropped 4 bases and J dropped 4 bases, with 18 bases sitting between them. The germline CDR1 and CDR2 sequences are PRHDT and FYEKMQ (reference sequence). This CDR3 comprises 16 residues. The chain couples TRBV13 to TRBJ2-3, with D perhaps being TRBD1 or TRBD2 (5 bases each). The sequence came from a human donor with chronic lymphocytic leukemia. Sequenced material: PBMCs, taken after 36 months of ibrutinib treatment. The CDR3: CASSWRGVGAADTQYF. The CDR3 nucleotides read TGTGCCAGCAGCTGGCGAGGCGTCGGGGCGGCAGATACGCAGTATTTT.